This T cell receptor beta chain derives from a study of T cell responses to AZD1222 COVID-19 vaccine (dated by TCRdb to the early 2020s). Some background on the complete study: AZD1222 recipients with second doses at about 4 weeks or about 12 weeks were pooled, because spike-specific TCR depth and breadth did not differ between schedules. A total of roughly 240 trial participants underwent TCR sequencing, of whom nearly 210 received two doses of AZD1222 and about 26 received two doses of the MenACWY control vaccine. Trial participants were enrolled by age into subgroups of 18-55, 56-69 and 70-plus years, and approximately 150, 30 and 60 TCR-sequenced participants, respectively, were included in these subgroups. Results the study describes overall, beyond this receptor: The vaccine-associated CD4 TCRs covered the entire spike protein, and the dominant responses fell in regions 160-218 and 743-854. A significant rise in spike-specific TCR breadth and depth was observed after two AZD1222 doses relative to day 0 and relative to MenACWY recipients. Only five to seven AZD1222 recipients were SARS-CoV-2 seropositive at baseline, limiting conclusions about previously exposed vaccinees. Most participants were white British and females outnumbered males, and the authors suggested that clonal diversity may have been underestimated. Reportedly, almost half of the unique spike-specific TCRs recognized epitopes lying outside the regions that are mutated in the B.1.351 and B.1.1.7 variants. Because no day 14 peak-response samples were available, repertoires were characterized only after the peak T cell response. In the small 56-69-year group, the increase in depth fell short of significance, most likely because of low power.

This clone was seen more than once but under ten times. Its binding antigen is unknown. Per-base quality was not reported, and no clone a single base away is much larger than it. This specimen's time point label, per the study, means: baseline before first vaccination. Vaccinee samples were obtained from the UK trials COV001 and COV002, which included a single-blind randomized controlled phase 2/3 trial of AZD1222 (ChAdOx1 nCoV-19) in healthy adults. Trial participant PBMC samples were collected at day 0 and day 28 after the second dose for TCRbeta chain sequencing. The CDR3 regions of human TCRbeta chains were analyzed by immunosequencing. Per the authors' processing: Repertoire TCRs were matched against a reference library of SARS-CoV-2-specific TCRs generated with the MIRA antigen-specificity platform. Breadth meant the fraction of unique TCRs that were SARS-CoV-2-associated, whereas depth meant the fraction of total T cells that were SARS-CoV-2-associated. Each spike-specific TCR was assigned to its reactive spike region and to a CD4 or CD8 class using the MIRA data. Log10-transformed breadth and depth values were compared by one-way ANOVA with Sidak's multiple comparisons tests. TCRdb retrieved this table from immuneACCESS and kept in-frame rearrangements only. Not all clones are present; in checked studies, unresolved V genes account for under half, and no reason is known for the remainder. V and J calls and clone size are those listed in that table; D and trimming were worked out from the DNA. The sample yields tens of thousands of clones; around nine tenths were counted once. The ten largest make up about an eighth of the sample.

The sample consisted of peripheral blood, taken on day 0 of AZD1222 vaccination. This receptor was taken from an adult in good health.

At the DNA level, the sequence is TGTGCCAGCACCCTAACCGGGGGGGAGGGTGAAAAACTGTTTTTT. Protein translation: CASTLTGGEGEKLFF. This sequence uses TRBV28 and TRBJ1-4; the best D guess is TRBD1, with 5 bases matching. The junction carries 19 bases between V and J, which are trimmed by 7 bases and 7 bases respectively. The cysteine opens and the phenylalanine closes a CDR3 of 15 amino acids. Left in the record is the CDR3 DNA by itself, 45 bases read in frame from the first base. The germline V gene gives CDR1 as MDHEN and CDR2 as SYDVKM.